The source of this T cell receptor beta chain is a study of blood T cell repertoires in COVID-19. Study overall: There were acute and convalescent COVID-19 samples, and they came from the United States, Italy and Spain.

Sequencing was performed with immunoSEQ multiplex PCR; in TCRdb, only in-frame clones are kept and a portion is missing. The top ten clones hold around 2.5% of a sample with about 230,000 clones, less than 90% of them seen once. V was trimmed by 2 bases and J by 7 bases, leaving 11 bases between them. CDR1 and CDR2 from the germline V gene are MNHEY and SVGAGI. The CDR3 extends over 13 amino acids. The TCR was taken from a woman aged 70-85 years with active or convalescent COVID-19. This sequence joins TRBV6-5 and TRBJ1-2; D not resolved. Sequencing input: peripheral blood. The CDR3 region has the DNA TGTGCCAGCAGTTACCTGGCGGCGAGTGGCTACACCTTC. Translated, it gives CASSYLAASGYTF.